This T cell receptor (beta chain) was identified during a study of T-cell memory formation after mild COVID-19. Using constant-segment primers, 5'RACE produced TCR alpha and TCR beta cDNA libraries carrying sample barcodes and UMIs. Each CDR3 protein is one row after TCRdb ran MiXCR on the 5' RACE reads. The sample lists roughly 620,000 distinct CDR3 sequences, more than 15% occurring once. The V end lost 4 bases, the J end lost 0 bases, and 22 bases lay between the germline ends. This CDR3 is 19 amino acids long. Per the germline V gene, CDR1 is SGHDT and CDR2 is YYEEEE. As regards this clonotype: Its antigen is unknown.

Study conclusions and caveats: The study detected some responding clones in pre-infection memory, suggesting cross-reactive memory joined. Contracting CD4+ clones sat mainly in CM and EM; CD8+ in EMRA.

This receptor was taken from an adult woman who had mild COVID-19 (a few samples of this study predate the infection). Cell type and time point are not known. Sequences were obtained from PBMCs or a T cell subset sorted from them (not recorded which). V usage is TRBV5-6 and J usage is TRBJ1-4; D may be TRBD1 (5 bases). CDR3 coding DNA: TGTGCCAGCAGCACCCCCGCGTCCAGGGACCGTACAACTAATGAAAAACTGTTTTTT. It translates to CASSTPASRDRTTNEKLFF.